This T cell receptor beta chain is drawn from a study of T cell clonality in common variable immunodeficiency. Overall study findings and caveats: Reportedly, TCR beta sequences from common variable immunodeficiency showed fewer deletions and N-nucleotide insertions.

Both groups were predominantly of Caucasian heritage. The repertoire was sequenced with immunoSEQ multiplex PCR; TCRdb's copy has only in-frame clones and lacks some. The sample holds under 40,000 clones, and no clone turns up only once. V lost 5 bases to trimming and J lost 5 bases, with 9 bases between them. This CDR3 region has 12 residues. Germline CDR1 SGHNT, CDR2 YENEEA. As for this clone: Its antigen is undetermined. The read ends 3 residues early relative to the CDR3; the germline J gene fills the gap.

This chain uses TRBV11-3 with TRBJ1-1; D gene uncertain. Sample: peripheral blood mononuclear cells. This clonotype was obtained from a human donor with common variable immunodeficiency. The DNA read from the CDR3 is TGTGCCAGCAGCACCCAAACTACTGAA. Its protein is CASSTQTTE. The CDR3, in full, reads CASSTQTTEAFF.